This T cell receptor beta chain was sequenced during a study of beta chain features in type 1 diabetes. Study-level information: The study examined 107,917,701 sorted cells across all samples.

Findings and limits, study-wide: Shorter TCRB CDR3s, moderately but significantly so, were found in Type 1 diabetes patients in all four CD4+ subsets.

Sequencing targeted expressed TCRB transcripts, as all isolated RNA had been reverse transcribed. TCRdb keeps only in-frame clones here, not all; method: immunoSEQ multiplex PCR. The data hold about 390,000 clones, with over 8.5% observed a single time. In the case of this clone: Its antigen is unknown.

This TCR derives from a man aged 25-45 years with type 1 diabetes. Input material: central memory CD4+ T cells from blood.

Here the CDR3 DNA reads TGTGCCAGCAGCCTCCTGGGGCCGAACACTGAAGCTTTCTTT. This encodes CASSLLGPNTEAFF. The chain couples TRBV6-5 to TRBJ1-1, with a tentative D call TRBD1 (5 bases). Trimming pared 6 bases from V and 1 base from J, leaving 12 bases between. Germline V gene data show CDR1 as MNHEY and CDR2 as SVGAGI. CDR3 length: 14 amino acids.